This entry lists 15 T cell receptor beta chains sequenced from one sample in a study of post-analysis software for immune sequencing data. Study observations and caveats: In patients, roughly five TRBV segments were more frequent than in controls, with TRBV5-6, TRBV5-1 and TRBV20-1 among them.

No cognate antigen is known for these TCRs. Unique molecular identifiers tagged the TCR beta cDNA libraries. Each CDR3 protein gets one entry after TCRdb re-called the PCR reads with MiXCR. The repertoire holds more than 450,000 distinct CDR3 sequences, with around 36% as singletons. The sequencing input was blood. The receptor source for this set is a girl aged 2-17 years with multiple sclerosis.

This clonotype was counted many times. The chain uses TRBV15 and TRBJ1-2, with 11 positions matching TRBD1. Germline V gene sequence: CDR1 LNHNV, CDR2 YYDKDF (reference sequence). V lost 5 bases to trimming and J lost 3 bases; unmatched junction nucleotides: 8. The CDR3 has 16 residues. In DNA, the CDR3 is TGTGCCACCAGCGTCACCGCGGGACAGGGGGACTATGGCTACACCTTC. Translation: CATSVTAGQGDYGYTF.

This clonotype was counted ten times or more. The chain recombines TRBV12-3 or TRBV12-4 with TRBJ2-7; 7 bases fit TRBD1. The CDR3 runs 15 residues. V trimming: 3 bases; J trimming: 2 bases; junction bases outside the gene matches: 7. As DNA, the CDR3 is TGTGCCAGCAGTTTTCGGCGACAGGGCCCCTACGAGCAGTACTTC. It codes for CASSFRRQGPYEQYF.

The chain employs TRBV5-1 and TRBJ1-4; D is uncertain. V was trimmed by 0 bases and J by 3 bases, leaving 9 bases between them. CDR1 is SGHRS and CDR2 is YFSETQ in the germline V gene. CDR3 length equals 15 residues. The CDR3 protein is CASSLAPTANEKLFF. In nucleotides, the CDR3 is TGCGCCAGCAGCTTGGCCCCCACAGCTAATGAAAAACTGTTTTTT.

The rearrangement links TRBV5-1 to TRBJ1-1; D is perhaps TRBD1 (5 bases). The V end lost 0 bases, the J end lost 5 bases, and 14 bases lay between the germline ends. The CDR3 is 15 residues long. Germline CDR1 SGHRS, CDR2 YFSETQ. The DNA for the CDR3 is TGCGCCAGCAGCTTGGCCGGACACCGGGGAACTGAAGCTTTCTTT. Protein product: CASSLAGHRGTEAFF.

This clonotype has only a few counts. The chain links TRBV7-8 to TRBJ2-5, with 10 positions matching TRBD2. There are 16 residues in the CDR3. V dropped 3 bases and J dropped 1; count of bases not matched to a gene: 5. Germline CDR1 is SGHVS and CDR2 is FQNEAQ. CDR3 nucleotides: TGTGCCAGCAGCTTCACCATAGCGGGGGGCCAAGAGACCCAGTACTTC. Its protein is CASSFTIAGGQETQYF.

In its sample, this clonotype was seen a few times. The chain carries TRBV11-1 and TRBJ1-4; D uncertain. Trimming removed 2 bases from V and 8 bases from J, with 9 bases in between. CDR3 length: 13 amino acids. CDR1 and CDR2 (germline): SGHAT, FQDESV (reference sequence). The CDR3 here is CASSLQQTEKLFF. CDR3 DNA sequence: TGTGCCAGCAGCTTACAGCAAACGGAAAAACTGTTTTTT.

The genes are TRBV12-3 or TRBV12-4 and TRBJ1-5, with D unresolved. This CDR3 contains 13 residues. V lost 6 bases and J lost 4, with 10 bases in between. Written as DNA, the CDR3 is TGTGCCAGCAGCCTACAGCTAAATCAGCCCCAGCATTTT. Protein sequence: CASSLQLNQPQHF.

About this clonotype: At one boundary the junction diverges from the germline segment, which might be a read error. The chain uses TRBV4-1 and TRBJ2-1; D gene uncertain. Germline loops: CDR1 MGHRA, CDR2 YSYEKL. CDR3 length: 12 amino acids. CDR3 region: CASNQVEDEQFF. For the CDR3, the DNA is TGCGCCAGCAACCAAGTCGAGGATGAGCAGTTCTTC.

This clonotype came up a few times. The chain couples TRBV14 to TRBJ2-5; D is ambiguous. The end of the DNA is better explained by TRBJ2-7, so the J call may be wrong. The CDR3 sequence is 13 residues long. Germline values: CDR1 SGHDN, CDR2 FVKESK. For the CDR3, the DNA is TGTGCCAGCAGCCCTTGGGATCGCCACGAGCAGTACTTC. As protein: CASSPWDRHEQYF.

The gene calls are TRBV7-9 and TRBJ1-4; D ambiguous. In germline, CDR1 is SEHNR, CDR2 FQNEAQ (reference sequence). Trimming left V 1 base short and J 0 bases short, with 12 bases between. The CDR3 length is 17 residues. The CDR3 is CASSLGNGPATNEKLFF. Written as DNA, the CDR3 is TGTGCCAGCAGCTTAGGTAACGGTCCCGCAACTAATGAAAAACTGTTTTTT.

This chain connects TRBV10-3 to TRBJ2-3, with TRBD2 matching over 9 bases. V lost 10 bases to trimming and J lost 6 bases; unmatched junction nucleotides: 5. CDR1 is ENHRY and CDR2 is SYGVKD in the germline V gene. The CDR3 is 12 residues long. This CDR3 reads CATQGTSDTQYF. The CDR3 nucleotides are TGTGCCACCCAAGGGACTAGCGATACGCAGTATTTT.

The gene calls are TRBV7-9 and TRBJ2-5; D not certain. The CDR3 sequence is 13 residues long. The ends were cut back, 1 base at V and 7 bases at J, with 10 bases in the middle. The germline gives CDR1 SEHNR, CDR2 FQNEAQ (reference sequence). CDR3 DNA: TGTGCCAGCAGCTTAGTGGATGTGGGGACCCAGTACTTC. Amino acid sequence: CASSLVDVGTQYF.

The table lists this clonotype with a few counts. The chain employs TRBV28 and TRBJ2-4, with 7 bases aligning to TRBD1. The DNA end favors TRBJ2-7, so the J call may be wrong. The length of the CDR3 is 13 residues. Germline CDR1 is MDHEN and CDR2 is SYDVKM. The CDR3 here is CASNVTGFHEQYF. The CDR3 DNA follows: TGTGCCAGCAACGTGACAGGGTTCCACGAGCAGTACTTC.

On this clonotype: The junction departs from germline at one end; a sequencing error may be responsible. The chain links TRBV5-6 to TRBJ1-2; D is perhaps TRBD1 (6 bases). The CDR3 has 16 residues. The germline V gene has CDR1 SGHDT and CDR2 YYEEEE. The CDR3 region has the DNA TGTGCCAGCAGCTTGTTAACAGGGCAGATGAACTATGGCTATACCTTC. Protein sequence: CASSLLTGQMNYGYTF.

The CDR3 DNA reads as TGTGCCAGCAGCTCCGACCAAGGGACAGGGGTCGATTTTGTCTATAATTCATCCCCCCACTTT. This sequence encodes CASSSDQGTGVDFVYNSSPHF. The chain links TRBV11-1 to TRBJ1-6, with 10 bases fitting TRBD1. Looked up from germline, CDR1 is SGHAT and CDR2 is FQDESV (reference sequence). The CDR3 loop spans 21 amino acids. Trimming took 4 bases from V and 18 from J; bases not matched to a gene: 33.